The following is a TCR beta chain sequence with its context. Antigen: not known. This entry belongs to a study of shared clonotypes between healthy human individuals. Whole-study findings and limits: Investigators expected sequencing depth to affect clonotype sharing among donors.

Method: immunoSEQ multiplex PCR; TCRdb's copy keeps in-frame clones and lacks some. In the table there are a few hundred thousand clones, around 79% of which are singletons. Trimming took 2 bases from V and 5 from J, leaving 18 bases between them. This CDR3 is 16 amino acids long. Germline loops: CDR1 SNHLY, CDR2 FYNNEI. The receptor was derived from a woman aged 40-49 years in good health. Some clones in this sample may be carry-over from other donors' samples. The chain links TRBV2 to TRBJ2-5; D possibly corresponds to TRBD1 (6 bases). Material for sequencing was PBMCs. CDR3 DNA sequence: TGTGCCAGCAGTGAATCGGACAGAGGGCATCGGGAGACCCAGTACTTC. Protein sequence: CASSESDRGHRETQYF.